This T cell receptor (beta chain) emerged from a study of cytomegalovirus exposure and HLA in healthy donors (dated by TCRdb to the late 2010s). Describing the broader study: An earlier analysis of approximately 640 of the donors reported 250 to 300 Gb of sequence data and 120 million or so unique TCR beta sequences from about 200 million T cells. In the later analysis, no new phenotypic data were used to find candidate immune exposures; instead, reliance was placed on TCR beta sequences and their occurrence across donors. A later analysis re-examined previously published TCR beta repertoires from around 670 donors and added high-resolution HLA genotyping to investigate patterns of TCR occurrence. Donor age, sex, ethnicity and CMV serostatus were collected together with the repertoire data. About 300 gigabases of sequencing data and tens of millions of unique TCR sequences were included in an early release covering roughly 700 HLA-typed donors. Roughly 5 DR-DQ haplotypes were handled as single units for association and clustering, since linkage in the cohort was strong. The study was designed to test whether signatures of past pathogen exposure could be identified by cataloging public T cell receptors. In an earlier analysis of 500 to 650 of the donors, high-throughput TCR beta sequencing was used to judge whether each TCR beta V gene segment behaved as functional or pseudogenic. Genome-wide SNP genotypes for about 65% of the 666 donors were used in a later genetic analysis, which treated that subset as a discovery cohort. In addition to the first cohort of 666 subjects, a separate validation cohort of 130 or so different subjects was used. Typing coverage varied by locus: about 620-630 donors for A, B, C, DRB1 and DQB1; about 520 for DQA1; around 610 for DPA1; roughly 470 for DPB1. High-throughput TCR immunosequencing, statistical association of individual TCRs with disease status, and machine learning were combined to predict cytomegalovirus infection status. On average, roughly 250,000 unique TCR beta nucleotide sequences were sequenced per donor among fewer than 500 genotyped donors of the cohort, with approximately 18% of those sequences being non-productive. The genetic ancestry cluster associated with self-reported Caucasian donors included about 81% of the roughly 380 genotyped donors. HLA typing included class I and class II loci at four-digit resolution. All discovery cohort repertoires had been generated using a single sequencing platform. Using immunosequencing, the study profiled T cell repertoires from about 610 subjects and related those repertoires to cytomegalovirus serostatus. The paper's findings and limits, for the study overall: In both the original and validation cohorts, the classifier was reported to diagnose cytomegalovirus status with high specificity and sensitivity. In the study, some 180 TCR beta chains were listed as associated with cytomegalovirus. In a later analysis, some 17,000 TCR beta sequences were associated with specific HLA alleles at a false discovery rate of 0.05. This cohort had only TCR beta chains sequenced, and the lack of alpha or paired-chain data limited which features could be detected. A further reported finding was that TCR beta sequences accurately predicted the HLA-A and HLA-B alleles for most subjects in the first cohort. A later genetic analysis reported fewer N-insertions in productive TCRs among donors in an Asian-associated ancestry cluster than the approximately 700-donor mean. Because HLA typing was unavailable for some donors at each locus, only the typed subset was used in association tests. Because counts were too low, seventeen rarely observed V segments, including chromosome 9 orphons, were excluded from the earlier analysis of fewer than 650 of the donors. Linkage disequilibrium might explain the correlated functional status among segregating V segments, but an unknown experimental factor could not be excluded. In a later analysis, HLA-associated TCR beta chains showed more clonal expansion and lower generation probabilities than non-associated chains that were equally common. According to the authors, the approach could potentially be generalized to other disease states and immunological phenotypes. Most TCR sequences were observed very rarely across donors, whereas some public TCRs were present in many individuals. A group of highly shared sequence variants was considered likely to be a technical artifact of the sequencing pipeline. When HLA alleles, especially DR and DQ, strongly co-occurred, TCR associations were difficult to assign to individual alleles. In a later genetic analysis, a missense DCLRE1C variant was associated with V-gene and J-gene trimming of TCR beta chains, and the association was replicated in an independent cohort. In a later analysis, the rate of TCR association differed among HLA loci, with DRB1 alleles having the most associated TCRs and HLA-C alleles having the fewest. Most CMV-associated TCR beta chains appeared to be HLA-restricted in a later analysis, and the HLA associations seemed to be driven largely by CMV exposure. For the cohort, immune exposure information was limited to CMV serostatus. Several of the top co-occurrence clusters appeared to be linked to parvovirus B19, influenza, CMV and Epstein-Barr virus, according to a later analysis. The presence/absence analyses assumed that sequencing depth was roughly uniform across donors, and that assumption may not be true. A few of the identified cytomegalovirus-associated TCR beta chains were confirmed in vitro to be specific for cytomegalovirus antigens. The 87-base-pair reads could not distinguish some IMGT-functional V segments, including TRBV6-2 and TRBV6-3, so those segments were excluded. An earlier analysis of approximately 570 of the donors showed that most TCR beta V segments appeared in productive rearrangements either about 87% or about 30% of the time, which broadly matched IMGT annotations.

The cohort comprised several hundred healthy bone marrow donors. At the time of sampling, all cohort members were nominally healthy, though unrecorded immune exposures were likely present. The donor tested CMV seronegative, placing the donor among the 350 to 400 seronegative members of the cohort. A peripheral blood sample was collected from each donor, and TCR beta sequencing was performed on peripheral blood mononuclear cells. The Qiagen DNeasy Blood Extraction Kit was used to extract genomic DNA from the blood cell samples. The method behind the library was the immunoSEQ multiplex PCR assay. For the multiplex PCR, a mixture combining 60 forward primers for TCR Vbeta segments and 13 reverse primers for TCR Jbeta segments was used. Amplification of the CDR3 region of rearranged TCR beta genes was performed with a multiplex PCR assay on genomic DNA. The Illumina HiSeq System was used to sequence the amplified TCR beta libraries as 87-base-pair reads. The authors processed their data as follows. Across the 500 to 850 repertoires, a later analysis counted tens of millions of unique TCR beta chains, roughly 11 million of which were shared by at least two donors. A nearest-neighbor algorithm error-corrected the raw reads and collapsed the reads into unique sequences, merging closely related sequences to remove PCR and sequencing errors. Alignment of CDR3 sequences to IMGT reference sequences was used to assign V, D and J gene segments. For a sequence to be retained, a match of at least six nucleotides to both a V gene segment and a J gene segment was required. Rearrangements were classified as productive when the CDR3 lacked stop codons and remained in frame with V and J, and all other rearrangements were classified as non-productive. CDR3 was defined by IMGT convention, running from the second conserved V-encoded cysteine to the conserved J-encoded phenylalanine. The earlier analysis of roughly 590 of the donors excluded sequences that lacked an unambiguous match to a single V gene segment. In an earlier analysis of 587 of the donors, a V segment was called functional when productive rearrangements were above 56.7%, and segregating when the standard deviation between donors exceeded 5%. To diagnose cytomegalovirus status from the catalog of TCR beta chain sequences, a statistical classification framework was built. In a later analysis, TCR nucleotide sequences were compared against IMGT/GENE-DB human TR gene sequences so that V and J genes could be assigned. The TCRdist pipeline was used in a later analysis to assign CDR3 sequences and most-parsimonious VDJ recombination scenarios. In a later analysis, each TCR beta chain was defined by its CDR3 amino acid sequence together with its V-gene family, and reads lacking a unique V-gene family were excluded. As a way to deal with suspected cross-contamination and a sequencing artifact, a later analysis dropped approximately 570 nucleotide sequences that were highly shared and had low generation probability. In a later analysis, a clonal expansion index was calculated for each public chain from normalized within-repertoire ranks of inferred template counts. Generation probabilities in a later analysis came from a VDJ recombination model fitted to out-of-frame rearrangements, and those results were checked against IGoR. A later analysis scored TCR-TCR, TCR-HLA and TCR-CMV co-occurrence with hypergeometric tests, applying a repertoire-size bias correction to TCR pairs. A later analysis estimated false discovery rates by permuting HLA or CMV assignments 20 times. In a later analysis, co-occurring TCRs were grouped using DBSCAN, with TCRdist sequence similarity added in when clustering inside HLA-allele-positive subsets. Co-occurrence clustering excluded repertoires with fewer than 30,000 or more than 120,000 public chains, plus five with anomalous nucleotide sharing. TCRdb obtained this table from immuneACCESS and retained in-frame rearrangements with V and J assigned. These tables miss some clones; where compared with another copy, unresolved V genes account for less than half of the shortfall, and the remainder is unexplained. For V, J and clone size, that table is used; D and trimming come from the DNA. Per the sample table, the count is some 150,000 clones. About 2.2% of the sample rests with the top ten.

Comments on this clone: Its antigen has not been determined.

The junction carries 10 bases between V and J, which are trimmed by 3 bases and 5 bases respectively. Reading from cysteine to phenylalanine, the CDR3 counts 13 amino acids. Of the read, only the CDR3 DNA is kept; its 39 bases are in frame from base 1. The germline V gene provides CDR1 KGHSH and CDR2 LQKENI. This receptor was obtained from a woman between 18 and 29 years old in good health and CMV-seronegative. The chain is assembled from TRBV18 and TRBJ2-5, with TRBD1 perhaps the D gene, on 6 matching bases. Specimen: PBMCs. In nucleotides, the sequence is TGTGCCAGCTCACCTTCTAGGGGGGAGACCCAGTACTTC. This encodes CASSPSRGETQYF.